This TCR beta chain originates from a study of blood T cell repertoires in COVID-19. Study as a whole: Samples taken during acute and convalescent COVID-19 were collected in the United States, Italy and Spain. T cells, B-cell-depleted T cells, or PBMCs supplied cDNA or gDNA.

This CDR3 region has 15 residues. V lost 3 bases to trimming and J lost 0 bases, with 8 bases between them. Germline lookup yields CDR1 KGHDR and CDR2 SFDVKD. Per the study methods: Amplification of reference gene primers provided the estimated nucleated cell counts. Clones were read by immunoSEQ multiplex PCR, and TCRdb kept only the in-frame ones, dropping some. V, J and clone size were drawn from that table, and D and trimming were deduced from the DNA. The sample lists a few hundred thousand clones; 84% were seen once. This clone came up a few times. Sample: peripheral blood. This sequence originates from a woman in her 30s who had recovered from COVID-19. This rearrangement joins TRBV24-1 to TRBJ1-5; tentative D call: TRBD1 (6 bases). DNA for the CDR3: TGTGCCACCAGTGATCCGGACAGTAGCAATCAGCCCCAGCATTTT. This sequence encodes CATSDPDSSNQPQHF.